The 23 T cell receptor beta chains listed next were all sequenced from one sample in a study of blood T cells in healthy people across ages (dated by TCRdb to the mid-2010s). The library was built by means of 5' RACE. This sample was sequenced with an Illumina HiSeq 2500. The second PCR ran for roughly 7 to 12 cycles and used a J-beta primer mix along with a sample-barcoded 5' primer. Starting from the raw public reads, TCRdb applied fastp trimming at Q25, assembled clones with MiXCR and retained in-frame beta chains. Rows are combined by CDR3 protein, so each entry shows the most common genes and DNA. The sample profile shows 450,000 to 650,000 distinct CDR3 sequences; about 24% of them were found once. Of the sample, approximately 10% falls within the top ten clones. These data were likewise used in another study, on T cells of mothers and their children.

Sequenced material: blood. The receptors here all came from a boy aged 5-17 years in good health.

In this sample, this clonotype turned up a few times. The genes are TRBV4-3 and TRBJ2-7, with D possibly TRBD1 on 6 matching bases. V was cut by 4 bases and J by 3 bases, with 16 bases left in between. CDR1 and CDR2 from the germline V gene are LGHNA and YSLEER. This CDR3 is 15 amino acids long. The CDR3 DNA sequence: TGCGCCAGCAGCCCTTTTACCGGGACACTCTACGAGCAGTACTTC. Its protein is CASSPFTGTLYEQYF.

This clonotype was counted between two and nine times. J is TRBJ1-3 and V is TRBV7-8, with no clear D. V lost 3 bases to trimming and J lost 0 bases, with 6 bases between them. The CDR3 totals 14 residues. Germline CDR1 and CDR2: SGHVS and FQNEAQ. CDR3 loop: CASSFWGSGNTIYF. The CDR3 region has the DNA TGTGCCAGCAGCTTTTGGGGCTCTGGAAACACCATATATTTT. Full variable domain (rest looked up from reference TRBV7-8 and TRBJ1-3): GAGVSQSPRYKVAKRGQDVALRCDPISGHVSLFWYQQALGQGPEFLTYFQNEAQLDKSGLPSDRFFAERPEGSVSTLKIQRTQQEDSAVYLCASSFWGSGNTIYFGEGSWLTVV.

This clonotype was seen more than once but under ten times. The V and J genes are TRBV7-9 and TRBJ1-5; D gene ambiguous. The CDR3 has 14 residues. Germline CDR1 and CDR2: SEHNR and FQNEAQ (reference sequence). Trimming removed 8 bases from V and 2 bases from J, with 13 bases in between. The CDR3 here is CASSPPGGNQPQHF. The CDR3 region has the DNA TGTGCCAGCTCACCACCCGGAGGCAATCAGCCCCAGCATTTT.

A few counts support this clonotype. The chain links TRBV19 to TRBJ2-5; 7 nucleotides agree with TRBD1. The CDR3 is 15 amino acids. The germline V gene encodes CDR1 LNHDA and CDR2 SQIVND (reference sequence). J lost 4 bases, V lost 5 bases, and 10 bases had no gene match. This CDR3 is CASSSQQGPGETQYF. CDR3 in DNA: TGTGCCAGTAGTTCTCAACAGGGGCCCGGAGAGACCCAGTACTTC. The variable domain in full, completed from reference TRBV19 and TRBJ2-5, reads DGGITQSPKYLFRKEGQNVTLSCEQNLNHDAMYWYRQDPGQGLRLIYYSQIVNDFQKGDIAEGYSVSREKKESFPLTVTSAQKNPTAFYLCASSSQQGPGETQYFGPGTRLLVL.

This clonotype was seen more than once but under ten times. The chain has TRBV29-1 and TRBJ2-1, with a tentative D call TRBD2 (5 bases). The germline CDR1 and CDR2 sequences are SQVTM and ANQGSEA. The V end lost 7 bases, the J end lost 3 bases, and 13 bases lay between the germline ends. The CDR3 runs 13 residues. DNA of the CDR3: TGCAGCGCCTTAGGAGGAGTCTACAATGAGCAGTTCTTC. Protein product: CSALGGVYNEQFF.

This clonotype appeared a few times. The chain couples TRBV7-2 to TRBJ2-5; the match to TRBD2 covers 11 bases. The J call may be wrong; the DNA end is better matched by TRBJ2-7. Germline V gene data show CDR1 as SGHTA and CDR2 as FQGNSA. There are 16 residues in the CDR3. The CDR3 is CASSELGTSGPYEQYF. CDR3 in DNA: TGTGCCAGCAGCGAGCTTGGGACTAGCGGCCCCTACGAGCAGTACTTC.

The chain has TRBV4-3 and TRBJ2-5; maybe TRBD2 (6 bases). Judging by the DNA end, TRBJ2-1 fits better; the J call may be wrong. CDR1 and CDR2 (germline): LGHNA, YSLEER. This CDR3 comprises 15 residues. CDR3: CASSRTTSRANEQFF. CDR3 in DNA: TGCGCCAGCAGCCGAACGACTAGTCGAGCGAATGAGCAGTTCTTC.

This chain connects TRBV7-2 to TRBJ1-2; tentative D call: TRBD1 (5 bases). Trimming took off 4 bases at V and 8 bases at J, with 17 bases between the two ends. The germline V gene has CDR1 SGHTA and CDR2 FQGNSA. The CDR3 length is 14 residues. Here the CDR3 DNA reads TGTGCCAGCAGCTGGGGTGGGCAGGGTAGCGGCTACACCTTC. The encoded protein is CASSWGGQGSGYTF.

J is TRBJ2-5 and V is TRBV28; no firm D call. Germline V gene data show CDR1 as MDHEN and CDR2 as SYDVKM. Trimming pared 4 bases from V and 4 bases from J, leaving 13 bases between. This CDR3 is built from 14 residues. The CDR3 nucleotides read TGTGCCAGCAGTTCCCCCCATGGGCCAGAGACCCAGTACTTC. This gives the protein CASSSPHGPETQYF.

The CDR3 spells CASSSLPGGLGANVLTF. The DNA of the CDR3 is TGTGCCAGCAGTTCGTTACCAGGGGGGCTCGGGGCCAACGTCCTGACTTTC. The chain joins TRBV6-5 to TRBJ2-6; D might be TRBD1 (7 bases). The CDR3 is 17 amino acids. The V and J ends lost 4 bases and 4 bases respectively, with 17 bases between them. Germline V gene sequence: CDR1 MNHEY, CDR2 SVGAGI.

The chain links TRBV5-1 to TRBJ2-2, with D tentatively TRBD1 (6 bases). Germline V CDR1 and CDR2: SGHRS, YFSETQ. The CDR3 is made up of 17 amino acids. The V end lost 0 bases, the J end lost 5 bases, and 17 bases lay between the germline ends. This CDR3 reads CASSLVQGNAVTGELFF. The CDR3 DNA reads TGCGCCAGCAGCTTGGTGCAGGGGAACGCGGTAACCGGGGAGCTGTTTTTT.

This clonotype appeared a single time. This chain links TRBV7-2 with TRBJ2-1; perhaps D is TRBD1 or TRBD2 (5 bases each). The J call may be incorrect, as the DNA end agrees better with TRBJ2-7. The CDR3 spans 16 residues. The germline V gene has CDR1 SGHTA and CDR2 FQGNSA. Written as DNA, the CDR3 is TGTGCCAGCAGCTCCCTATGGGGACCCAACCGCGGGGAGCAGTACTTC. Protein product: CASSSLWGPNRGEQYF.

The chain employs TRBV4-1 and TRBJ2-1, with 11 bases lining up with TRBD2. Trimming at V came to 2 bases and at J to 5 bases, leaving 5 bases not matched to a gene. Looked up from germline, CDR1 is MGHRA and CDR2 is YSYEKL. The CDR3 sequence is 16 residues long. CDR3 loop: CASSQRLAGGDNEQFF. The DNA for the CDR3 is TGCGCCAGCAGCCAACGGCTAGCGGGAGGAGACAATGAGCAGTTCTTC.

The chain couples TRBV2 to TRBJ1-2, with D possibly being TRBD1 (6 bases). In germline, CDR1 is SNHLY, CDR2 FYNNEI. V was cut by 3 bases and J by 6 bases, with 14 bases left in between. The CDR3 contains 14 residues. CDR3 bases: TGTGCCAGCAGTGAGTCGGGGGGCGCGGATGGCTACACCTTC. Translated, it gives CASSESGGADGYTF.

The V and J genes are TRBV12-3 or TRBV12-4 and TRBJ2-5; D remains unclear. Trimming pared 3 bases from V and 5 bases from J, leaving 13 bases between. CDR3 size: 14 residues. The CDR3 loop is CASSFPHKPETQYF. The CDR3 bases are TGTGCCAGCAGTTTCCCCCACAAACCTGAGACCCAGTACTTC.

To note about this clonotype: Its ends do not fully match the called genes, so a read error is possible. The chain uses TRBV29-1 and TRBJ2-7; TRBD1 matches 8 bases. From germline, CDR1 is SQVTM and CDR2 ANQGSEA. This CDR3 region has 15 residues. The CDR3 region is CSAEDQRTGLYEQYF. CDR3 sequence (DNA): TGCAGCGCTGAAGATCAGAGGACAGGGTTATACGAGCAGTACTTC.

The chain uses TRBV6-2 or TRBV6-3 and TRBJ2-1, with D maybe TRBD2 (6 bases). Germline CDR1 is MNHEY and CDR2 is SVGEGT. This CDR3 is 15 amino acids long. The V and J ends lost 7 bases and 6 bases respectively, with 19 bases between them. DNA for the CDR3: TGTGCCAGCAATCACGGGGTGGAGGAGGGCAATGAGCAGTTCTTC. Encoded protein: CASNHGVEEGNEQFF.

This chain connects TRBV7-6 to TRBJ2-7; 12 bases line up with TRBD2. With V trimmed by 5 bases and J by 1 base, 6 bases remained unmatched. The length of the CDR3 is 16 residues. Germline CDR1 is SGHVS and CDR2 is FNYEAQ. This CDR3 reads CASSPGLAGESYEQYF. CDR3 in DNA: TGTGCCAGCAGCCCGGGACTAGCGGGCGAATCCTACGAGCAGTACTTC.

This clonotype was found many times. The V call is TRBV4-2, the J call TRBJ2-1; TRBD1 or TRBD2 may be the D gene (6 bases each). CDR3 length equals 14 residues. V lost 0 bases and J 7 bases, leaving 10 bases between the germline ends. Germline V CDR1 and CDR2: LGHNA, YNFKEQ. CDR3 DNA sequence: TGTGCCAGCAGCCAAGAGACTAGGGGGAATGAGCAGTTCTTC. It is translated as CASSQETRGNEQFF.

This clonotype was observed a few times. This rearrangement joins TRBV6-2 or TRBV6-3 to TRBJ1-4; maybe TRBD1 (5 bases). Trimming stripped 5 bases from V and 3 bases from J, with 13 bases between. CDR3 length: 15 residues. Germline V CDR1 and CDR2: MNHEY, SVGEGT. The CDR3 protein is CASSPTTAPNEKLFF. For the CDR3, the DNA is TGTGCCAGCAGTCCCACGACAGCTCCTAATGAAAAACTGTTTTTT.

This clonotype was found once. CDR3 residues: CASSLNAGRDEQFF. Written as DNA, the CDR3 is TGTGCCAGCAGCTTAAATGCCGGGCGGGATGAGCAGTTCTTC. V usage is TRBV7-3 and J usage is TRBJ2-1, with D perhaps TRBD2 (5 bases). The CDR3 loop spans 14 amino acids. Germline V gene data show CDR1 as SGHTA and CDR2 as FQGTGA. Trimming removed 1 base from V and 8 bases from J, with 12 bases in between.

This clonotype occurred many times. The chain employs TRBV4-1 and TRBJ2-7; D may be TRBD1 or TRBD2 (5 bases each). Germline lookup yields CDR1 MGHRA and CDR2 YSYEKL. V shed 6 bases and J shed 2 bases, with 17 bases lying between them. This CDR3 is 15 amino acids long. The CDR3 region is CASSRDRDVTYEQYF. CDR3 sequence (DNA): TGCGCCAGCAGTCGAGACCGGGACGTCACCTACGAGCAGTACTTC.

This clonotype was seen a handful of times. The gene calls are TRBV7-8 and TRBJ2-1; TRBD2 agrees at 7 bases. V shed 5 bases and J 3 bases; nucleotides not matched to a gene: 7. The CDR3 runs 15 residues. Germline assignment: CDR1 SGHVS and CDR2 FQNEAQ. The CDR3 here is CASSVSSGLYNEQFF. The CDR3 nucleotides are TGTGCCAGCAGCGTCTCTAGCGGCCTCTACAATGAGCAGTTCTTC.